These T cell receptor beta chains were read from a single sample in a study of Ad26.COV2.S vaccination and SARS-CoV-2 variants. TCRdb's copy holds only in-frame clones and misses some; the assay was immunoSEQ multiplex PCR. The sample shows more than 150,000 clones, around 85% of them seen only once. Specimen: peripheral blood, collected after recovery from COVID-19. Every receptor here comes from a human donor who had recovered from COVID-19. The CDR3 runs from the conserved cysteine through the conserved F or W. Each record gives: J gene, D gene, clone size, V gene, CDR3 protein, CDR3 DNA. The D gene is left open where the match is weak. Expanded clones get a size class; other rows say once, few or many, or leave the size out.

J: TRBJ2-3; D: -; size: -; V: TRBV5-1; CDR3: CASSPFRSTDTQYF; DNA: TGCGCCAGCAGCCCCTTCCGATCTACAGATACGCAGTATTTT
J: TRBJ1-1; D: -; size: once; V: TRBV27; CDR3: CASSLGRENTEAFF; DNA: TGTGCCAGCAGTTTAGGGCGGGAGAACACTGAAGCTTTCTTT
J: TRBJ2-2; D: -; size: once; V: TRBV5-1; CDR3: CASSMTGSRWPGELFF; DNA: TGCGCCAGCAGCATGACCGGGTCCCGCTGGCCCGGGGAGCTGTTTTTT
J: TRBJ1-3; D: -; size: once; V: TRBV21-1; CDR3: CASSKALGGEVSGNTIYF; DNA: TGTGCCAGCAGCAAAGCGCTTGGGGGAGAAGTCTCTGGAAACACCATATATTTT
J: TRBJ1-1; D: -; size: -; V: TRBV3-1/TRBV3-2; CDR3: CASSPRQMNTEAFF; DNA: TGTGCCAGCAGCCCTCGACAGATGAACACTGAAGCTTTCTTT
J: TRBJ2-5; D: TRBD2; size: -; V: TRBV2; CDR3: CASRGLAGALQETQYF; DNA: TGTGCCAGCAGGGGACTAGCGGGGGCACTCCAAGAGACCCAGTACTTC
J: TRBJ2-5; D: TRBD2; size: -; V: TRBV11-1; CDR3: CASSLGPAGEGETQYF; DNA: TGTGCCAGCAGCTTAGGCCCTGCGGGAGAGGGAGAGACCCAGTACTTC
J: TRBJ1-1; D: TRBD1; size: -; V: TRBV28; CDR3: CASSSTGGGNTEAFF; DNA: TGTGCCAGCAGTTCGACAGGGGGCGGGAACACTGAAGCTTTCTTT
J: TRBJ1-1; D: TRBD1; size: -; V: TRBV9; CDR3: CASSFIPNSDRGPTFF; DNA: TGTGCCAGCAGCTTTATCCCCAATTCGGACAGGGGGCCGACTTTCTTT
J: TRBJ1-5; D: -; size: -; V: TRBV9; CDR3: CASSVGPKGQPQHF; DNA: TGTGCCAGCAGCGTAGGTCCGAAGGGACAGCCCCAGCATTTT
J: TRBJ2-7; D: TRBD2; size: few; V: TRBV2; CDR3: CASRGLASAYEQYF; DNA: TGTGCCAGCAGGGGACTAGCGTCGGCCTACGAGCAGTACTTC
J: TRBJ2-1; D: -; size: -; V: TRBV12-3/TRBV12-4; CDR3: CASSWANEQFF; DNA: TGTGCCAGCAGTTGGGCCAATGAGCAGTTCTTC
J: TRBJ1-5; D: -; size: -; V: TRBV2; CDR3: CASSPIGEIYSNQPQHF; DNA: TGTGCCAGCAGTCCTATTGGGGAAATTTATAGCAATCAGCCCCAGCATTTT
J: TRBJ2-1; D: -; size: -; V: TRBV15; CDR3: CATSRDQTSGNEQFF; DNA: TGTGCCACCAGCAGAGATCAGACCTCGGGCAATGAGCAGTTCTTC
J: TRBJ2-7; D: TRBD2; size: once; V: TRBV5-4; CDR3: CASSPGLAFYEQYF; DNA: TGTGCCAGCAGTCCGGGACTAGCGTTCTACGAGCAGTACTTC
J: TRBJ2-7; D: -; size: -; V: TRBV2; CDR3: CASDFQKRDKYF; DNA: TGTGCCAGCGATTTCCAAAAGAGGGACAAGTACTTC
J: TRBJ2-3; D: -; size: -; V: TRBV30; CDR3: CAWDEAVVSRVKYF; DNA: TGTGCCTGGGACGAAGCGGTAGTTTCGAGGGTGAAGTATTTT
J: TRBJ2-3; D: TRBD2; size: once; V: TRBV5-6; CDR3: CASSESGRGADTQYF; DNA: TGTGCCAGCAGCGAGAGCGGGAGAGGGGCAGATACGCAGTATTTT
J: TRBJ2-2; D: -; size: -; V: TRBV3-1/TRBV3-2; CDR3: CASSPHNTGELFF; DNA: TGTGCCAGCAGCCCTCACAACACCGGGGAGCTGTTTTTT
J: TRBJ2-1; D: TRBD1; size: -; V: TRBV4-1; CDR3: CASSQGPPTGTYNEQFF; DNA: TGCGCCAGCAGCCAAGGTCCCCCGACAGGGACCTACAATGAGCAGTTCTTC
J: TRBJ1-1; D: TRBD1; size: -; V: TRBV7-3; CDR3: CASSSTGANTEAFF; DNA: TGTGCCAGCAGCTCGACAGGGGCGAACACTGAAGCTTTCTTT
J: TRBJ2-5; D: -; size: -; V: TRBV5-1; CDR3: CASSLRGIQETQYF; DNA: TGCGCCAGCAGCTTGCGGGGGATCCAAGAGACCCAGTACTTC
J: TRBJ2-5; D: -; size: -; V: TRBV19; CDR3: CASSIKSQETQYF; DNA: TGTGCCAGTAGTATAAAGAGCCAAGAGACCCAGTACTTC
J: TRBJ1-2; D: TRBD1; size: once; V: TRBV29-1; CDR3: CSVEGESRQGGYGYTF; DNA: TGCAGCGTTGAGGGAGAATCCCGACAGGGTGGCTATGGCTACACCTTC
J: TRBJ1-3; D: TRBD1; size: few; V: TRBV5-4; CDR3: CASSSTGGGNTIYF; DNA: TGTGCCAGCAGTTCTACAGGGGGTGGAAACACCATATATTTT
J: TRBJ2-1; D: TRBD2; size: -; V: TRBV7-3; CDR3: CASSLTGGRGSEQFF; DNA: TGTGCCAGCAGCTTAACCGGCGGGAGAGGAAGTGAGCAGTTCTTC
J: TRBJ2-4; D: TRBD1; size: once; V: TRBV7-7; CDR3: CASSPDRGEAKNIQYF; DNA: TGTGCTAGCAGCCCGGACAGGGGGGAGGCCAAAAACATTCAGTACTTC
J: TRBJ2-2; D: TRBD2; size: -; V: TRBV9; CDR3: CASSPGLALYAGELFF; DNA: TGTGCCAGCAGCCCGGGACTAGCATTGTATGCCGGGGAGCTGTTTTTT
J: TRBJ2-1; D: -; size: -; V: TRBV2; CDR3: CASSEVLPRWGDEQFF; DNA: TGTGCCAGCAGTGAAGTCCTACCGCGGTGGGGGGATGAGCAGTTCTTC
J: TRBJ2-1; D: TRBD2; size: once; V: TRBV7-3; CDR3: CASSLEIAGSNEQFF; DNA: TGTGCCAGCAGCTTAGAGATAGCGGGGTCTAATGAGCAGTTCTTC